The next 14 T cell receptor beta chains were all read from a single sample in a study of shared clonotypes between healthy human individuals (dated by TCRdb to about 2020). Library creation used the immunoSEQ multiplex PCR assay. TCRdb took this table from immuneACCESS and kept in-frame rearrangements with V and J called. Such tables lack part of the clones; where checked against another copy, unresolved V genes explain under half of the gap, and the rest is unexplained. This sample holds under 2.5 million clones; roughly 90% were observed only once. The biggest ten clones account for about 0.36% of the sample. The sample consisted of naive CD4+ T cells from PBMCs. The sample's cell subset or site label, decoded: CD45RA+ positively selected. These receptors were taken from a man aged 18-30 years in good health. Some clones in this sample may be carry-over from other donors' samples.

The chain carries TRBV6-5 and TRBJ1-3; D not certain. The CDR3 extends over 16 amino acids. From germline, CDR1 is MNHEY and CDR2 SVGAGI. Trimming removed 0 bases from V and 0 bases from J, with 9 bases in between. CDR3 in DNA: TGTGCCAGCAGTTACTCCGGCAGCGTCTCTGGAAACACCATATATTTT. Protein: CASSYSGSVSGNTIYF.

The chain joins TRBV7-9 to TRBJ2-5; D could derive from TRBD1 or TRBD2 (5 bases each). CDR1 and CDR2 (germline): SEHNR, FQNEAQ (reference sequence). The V gene lost 2 bases and the J gene lost 1 base, with 8 bases spanning the gap. This CDR3 spans 14 amino acids. The CDR3 is CASSLIGGQETQYF. CDR3 bases: TGTGCCAGCAGCTTAATTGGGGGCCAAGAGACCCAGTACTTC.

The J gene is TRBJ2-1, the V gene TRBV9, with D possibly TRBD2 on 6 matching bases. This CDR3 has 15 residues. V was pared by 4 bases and J by 3 bases, with 14 bases between. CDR1 is SGDLS and CDR2 is YYNGEE in the germline V gene. CDR3 in amino acids: CASSSLRAGYNEQFF. The CDR3 DNA is TGTGCCAGCAGCTCCCTGAGAGCGGGCTACAATGAGCAGTTCTTC.

This chain connects TRBV5-1 to TRBJ2-3; a possible D gene is TRBD2 (6 bases). The CDR3 has 16 amino acids. Germline V CDR1 and CDR2: SGHRS, YFSETQ. Trimming pared 4 bases from V and 1 base from J, leaving 16 bases between. The CDR3 DNA reads as TGCGCCAGCAGCCGGGGCTATGCTAGCGGCACAGATACGCAGTATTTT. It specifies CASSRGYASGTDTQYF. The entire variable domain, with the rest obtained from reference TRBV5-1 and TRBJ2-3, is as follows: KAGVTQTPRYLIKTRGQQVTLSCSPISGHRSVSWYQQTPGQGLQFLFEYFSETQRNKGNFPGRFSGRQFSNSRSEMNVSTLELGDSALYLCASSRGYASGTDTQYFGPGTRLTVL.

The chain joins TRBV5-6 to TRBJ2-1; D is perhaps TRBD1 or TRBD2 (5 bases each). The V and J ends lost 4 bases and 4 bases respectively, with 15 bases between them. The CDR3 consists of 15 residues. Per germline, CDR1 SGHDT and CDR2 YYEEEE. CDR3 region: CASSQRRGDYNEQFF. CDR3 nucleotide sequence: TGTGCCAGCAGCCAGAGACGAGGGGATTACAATGAGCAGTTCTTC. Using reference TRBV5-6 and TRBJ2-1 for the parts outside the CDR3, the full variable domain is DAGVTQSPTHLIKTRGQQVTLRCSPKSGHDTVSWYQQALGQGPQFIFQYYEEEERQRGNFPDRFSGHQFPNYSSELNVNALLLGDSALYLCASSQRRGDYNEQFFGPGTRLTVL.

With respect to this clone: Other DNA sequences in the same sample also yield this CDR3. The CDR3 DNA follows: TGCAGTGCGGGGGGATCCTACGAGCAGTACTTC. The encoded protein is CSAGGSYEQYF. The chain is built from TRBV20-1 and TRBJ2-7; D perhaps matches TRBD2 (6 bases). Per the germline V gene, CDR1 is DFQATT and CDR2 is SNEGSKA (reference sequence). Trimming pared 6 bases from V and 1 base from J, leaving 7 bases between. This CDR3 is 11 amino acids long.

A single count supports this clone. The gene calls are TRBV7-2 and TRBJ2-5; D is undetermined. CDR1 and CDR2 (germline): SGHTA, FQGNSA. V was trimmed by 5 bases and J by 3 bases, leaving 10 bases between them. The CDR3 has 13 amino acids. This CDR3 reads CASSGSLKETQYF. Here the CDR3 DNA reads TGTGCCAGCAGCGGATCCCTGAAAGAGACCCAGTACTTC.

This clone was seen only once. The V call is TRBV19, the J call TRBJ1-5; 7 nucleotides agree with TRBD1. Germline CDR1 LNHDA, CDR2 SQIVND (reference sequence). V lost 7 bases and J lost 1; bases outside the gene matches: 4. The CDR3 covers 14 residues. The CDR3 DNA reads TGTGCCAGTACCCCAGGGGGGAGCAATCAGCCCCAGCATTTT. The encoded protein is CASTPGGSNQPQHF.

The rearrangement joins TRBV10-3 to TRBJ2-7, with 8 bases identical to TRBD1. Germline values: CDR1 ENHRY, CDR2 SYGVKD. Trimming cost V 4 bases and J 0 bases; bases outside gene matches: 8. There are 16 residues in the CDR3. The CDR3 DNA follows: TGTGCCATCAGTGGAAGAGACAGGGGTGCCTCCTACGAGCAGTACTTC. Protein: CAISGRDRGASYEQYF.

The J gene is TRBJ1-1, the V gene TRBV6-4, with D unclear. This CDR3 has 12 residues. Germline assignment: CDR1 MRHNA and CDR2 SNTAGT. The germline V and J ends were trimmed by 2 bases and 10 bases, with 11 bases remaining between them. As DNA, the CDR3 is TGTGCCAGCAGTGACCAAAGGTTTGGAGCTTTCTTT. Protein product: CASSDQRFGAFF.

The rearrangement links TRBV9 to TRBJ2-7; 10 bases line up with TRBD2. The CDR3 is 16 residues long. Trimming cost V 3 bases and J 5 bases; bases outside gene matches: 11. CDR1 and CDR2 from the germline V gene are SGDLS and YYNGEE. The CDR3 here is CASSGPGAGGINEQYF. The CDR3 bases are TGTGCCAGCAGCGGTCCGGGAGCGGGAGGGATCAACGAGCAGTACTTC.

The rearrangement links TRBV11-2 to TRBJ2-5; D perhaps matches TRBD1 (6 bases). This CDR3 is built from 16 residues. Germline V CDR1 and CDR2: SGHAT, FQNNGV. V was trimmed by 4 bases and J by 3 bases, leaving 18 bases between them. The CDR3 here is CASSSYPGQLEETQYF. For the CDR3, the DNA is TGTGCCAGCAGCTCCTACCCCGGACAGTTAGAAGAGACCCAGTACTTC. The entire variable domain, with the rest obtained from reference TRBV11-2 and TRBJ2-5, is as follows: EAGVAQSPRYKIIEKRQSVAFWCNPISGHATLYWYQQILGQGPKLLIQFQNNGVVDDSQLPKDRFSAERLKGVDSTLKIQPAKLEDSAVYLCASSSYPGQLEETQYFGPGTRLLVL.

The chain has TRBV6-1 and TRBJ2-2; perhaps TRBD1 as D (6 bases). There are 12 residues in the CDR3. Germline V lookup: CDR1 MNHNS, CDR2 SASEGT. V was pared by 6 bases and J by 14 bases, with 16 bases between. CDR3 sequence: CASRLQGRRLFF. The CDR3 bases are TGTGCCAGCAGGTTACAGGGTCGAAGACTGTTTTTT.

This rearrangement joins TRBV6-1 to TRBJ1-1, with TRBD1 matching 7 bases. The CDR3 contains 15 residues. Germline assignment: CDR1 MNHNS and CDR2 SASEGT. Trimming removed 7 bases from V and 0 bases from J; junction bases left unmatched: 8. CDR3: CASTIGTDLNTEAFF. The CDR3 DNA reads as TGTGCCAGCACCATTGGGACAGACCTGAACACTGAAGCTTTCTTT.